This T cell receptor (beta chain) was profiled in a study of monozygotic twins with inflammatory bowel disease. The CDR3 runs 15 residues. Germline lookup yields CDR1 SGHRS and CDR2 YFSETQ. Reprocessing the 5' RACE reads, TCRdb reports a single entry for every CDR3 protein and omits DNA. The sample table includes about 450,000 distinct CDR3 sequences. The TCR comes from a human donor with ulcerative colitis or Crohn's disease, or a healthy co-twin of an affected twin (not recorded which). The sequenced sample was blood. V gene TRBV5-1 combines with J gene TRBJ1-1. This chain's CDR3 is CASTLGSGLNTEAFF.